This record concerns one T cell receptor (beta chain) sequence. The assay was immunoSEQ multiplex PCR, and TCRdb's table has in-frame clones only and misses some. The sample carries over a thousand clones, 15% to 20% recorded once. The ends were cut back, 5 bases at V and 10 bases at J, with 18 bases in the middle. The germline CDR1 and CDR2 sequences are SGHVS and FNYEAQ. The CDR3 sequence is 15 residues long. This specimen belongs to a study of tumour-infiltrating T cells in Burkitt lymphoma. Overall study context: All epidemiological Burkitt lymphoma subtypes were represented in the cohort. Overall and progression-free survival were predicted by productive clonality.

The clonotype originates from a human donor with Burkitt lymphoma. The material sequenced was tumor tissue. This chain joins TRBV7-6 and TRBJ1-6; a weak D match, TRBD1 (5 bases). The CDR3 is CASSPAQVGGSPLHF. The CDR3 region has the DNA TGTGCCAGCAGCCCAGCCCAGGTTGGGGGATCACCCCTCCACTTT.